This T cell receptor (beta chain) appears in the sequencing data of a study of naive and memory T cell subsets. The SP2 primer and nested alpha and beta constant region primers amplified ligated cDNA in four rounds. Via MiXCR, TCRdb re-called the 5' RACE reads, giving one row per CDR3 protein. The repertoire consists of 25,000 to 35,000 distinct CDR3 sequences, with approximately 15% occurring once and the leading ten covering roughly 2.6%. Germline CDR1 reads SQVTM; CDR2 reads ANQGSEA. The CDR3 runs to 15 residues. The V and J ends lost 1 base and 2 bases respectively, with 13 bases between them. This clonotype was recorded at least ten times. An oligonucleotide containing a UMI was ligated to the 3' end of TCR cDNA. Adult healthy volunteers gave 2.5 ml peripheral blood for whole-blood RNA.

This TCR derives from a female donor in good health. V usage is TRBV29-1 and J usage is TRBJ2-3, with D possibly matching TRBD2 (6 bases). The CDR3 region is CSVEGEDGFTDTQYF. The DNA of the CDR3 is TGCAGCGTTGAAGGGGAGGACGGATTCACAGATACGCAGTATTTT.